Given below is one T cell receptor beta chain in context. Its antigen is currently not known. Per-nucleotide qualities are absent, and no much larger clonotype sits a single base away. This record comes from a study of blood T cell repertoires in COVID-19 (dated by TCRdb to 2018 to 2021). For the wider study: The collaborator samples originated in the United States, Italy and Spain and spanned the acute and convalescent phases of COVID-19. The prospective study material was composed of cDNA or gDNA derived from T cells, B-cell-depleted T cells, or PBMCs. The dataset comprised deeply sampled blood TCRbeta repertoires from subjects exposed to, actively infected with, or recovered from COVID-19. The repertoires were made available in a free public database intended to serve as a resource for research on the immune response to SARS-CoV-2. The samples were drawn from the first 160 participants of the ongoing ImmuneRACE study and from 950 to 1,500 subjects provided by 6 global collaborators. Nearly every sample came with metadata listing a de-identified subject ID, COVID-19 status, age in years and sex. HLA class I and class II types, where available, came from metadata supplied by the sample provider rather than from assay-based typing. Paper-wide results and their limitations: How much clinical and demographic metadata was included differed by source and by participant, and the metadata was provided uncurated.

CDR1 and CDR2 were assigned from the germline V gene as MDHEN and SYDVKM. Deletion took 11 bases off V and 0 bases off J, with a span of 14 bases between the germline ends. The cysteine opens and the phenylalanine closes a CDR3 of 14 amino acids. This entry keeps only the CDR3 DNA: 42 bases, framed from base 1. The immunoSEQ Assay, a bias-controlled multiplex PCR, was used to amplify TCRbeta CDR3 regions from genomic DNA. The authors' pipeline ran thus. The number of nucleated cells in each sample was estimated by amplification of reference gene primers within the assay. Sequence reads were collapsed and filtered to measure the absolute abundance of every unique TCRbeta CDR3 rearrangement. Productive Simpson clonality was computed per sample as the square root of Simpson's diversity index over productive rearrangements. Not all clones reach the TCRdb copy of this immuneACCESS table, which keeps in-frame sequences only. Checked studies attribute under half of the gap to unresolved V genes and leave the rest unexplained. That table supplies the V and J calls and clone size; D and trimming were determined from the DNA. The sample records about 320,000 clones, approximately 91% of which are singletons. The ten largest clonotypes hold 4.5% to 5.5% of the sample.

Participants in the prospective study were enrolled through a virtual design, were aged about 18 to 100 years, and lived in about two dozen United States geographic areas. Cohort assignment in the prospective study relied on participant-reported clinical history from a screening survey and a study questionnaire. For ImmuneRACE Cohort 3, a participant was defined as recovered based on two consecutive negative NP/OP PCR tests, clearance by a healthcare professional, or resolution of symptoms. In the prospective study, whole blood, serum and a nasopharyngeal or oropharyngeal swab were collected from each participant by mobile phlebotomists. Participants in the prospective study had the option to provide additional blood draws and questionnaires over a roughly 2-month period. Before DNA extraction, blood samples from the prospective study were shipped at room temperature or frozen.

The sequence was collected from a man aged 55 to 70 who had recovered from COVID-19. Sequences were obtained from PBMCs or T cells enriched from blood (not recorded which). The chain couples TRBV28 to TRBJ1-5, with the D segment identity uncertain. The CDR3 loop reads CACGGKYSNQPQHF. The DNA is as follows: TGTGCCTGCGGCGGGAAATATAGCAATCAGCCCCAGCATTTT.